This entry is about one T cell receptor (beta chain). No antigen is known for it. This sample is part of a study of beta chain features in type 1 diabetes. Overall study context: On cell yields, gender and age, patients and healthy donors were similar. The study's findings and limits: Significant though moderate, a shortening of TCRB CDR3s appeared in all four CD4+ subsets of Type 1 diabetes patients.

Reverse transcription of all isolated RNA meant that expressed TCRB transcripts were sequenced. The repertoire was sequenced with immunoSEQ multiplex PCR; TCRdb's copy has only in-frame clones and lacks some. The profile shows over 350,000 clones, roughly 15% of them singletons. Isolation of CD4+ naive, central memory, regulatory and stem cell-like memory cells was achieved by sorting via CD45RO/CCR7/CD25/CD127/CD95/CD27. Germline CDR1 is MGHRA and CDR2 is YSYEKL. There are 14 residues in the CDR3. Trimming cost V 5 bases and J 2 bases, with 10 bases left between them. Sequencing was carried out using naive CD4+ T cells from blood. The receptor comes from a woman younger than 30 in good health. J is TRBJ1-5 and V is TRBV4-1; D might be TRBD1 (6 bases). The CDR3 protein is CASSYREGNQPQHF. CDR3 coding DNA: TGCGCCAGCAGCTACAGGGAAGGCAATCAGCCCCAGCATTTT.